The sequence of this T cell receptor (beta chain) was determined in a study of shared clonotypes between healthy human individuals. Background on the study: The cohort comprised a couple of women and a few men. Their ages spanned 18 to 49 years. Whole-study findings and limits: Across a handful of donors, naive CD4 shared 5% to 6%, naive CD8 around 3.8%, memory CD4 approximately 2.5%, memory CD8 0.4% to 0.5%. Generation probabilities of non-shared clonotypes were lower (relative to those shared by all four donors). It was expected that sequencing depth would affect clonotype sharing among donors.

A note on this clone: The antigen is not known.

Germline-derived CDR1 and CDR2 are SEHNR and FQNEAQ (reference sequence). Trimming pared 2 bases from V and 3 bases from J, leaving 19 bases between. The CDR3 extends over 18 amino acids. CD45RO-negative CD8 cells positively selected for CCR7 made up the naive population, which excluded terminally differentiated effector memory CD45RA+ cells. Libraries were prepared by immunoSEQ multiplex PCR; TCRdb keeps only in-frame clonotypes and omits some of them. Of 750,000 to 1,000,000 clones detected, 90% to 95% appear once; the ten largest clones hold more than 20%. The V gene is TRBV7-9, the J gene TRBJ1-4; D remains ambiguous. The TCR was taken from a man younger than 45 in good health. Sequencing was performed on naive CD8+ T cells sorted from blood. CDR3 amino acids: CASSLTDSGIGSNEKLFF. The CDR3, as DNA: TGTGCCAGCAGCTTAACGGACTCGGGAATAGGTTCTAATGAAAAACTGTTTTTT.